This T cell receptor (beta chain) was documented in a study of T-cell reconstitution after alpha-beta-depleted transplantation in children. Study-level points and caveats: It was reported that alpha-beta T cells came from several hundred expanded graft clones (about two months after transplant). From surviving recipient T cells and thymic progenitors came the high day-60 TCRbeta diversity observed in some patients. Among T cells one year after transplant, newly produced cells accounted for most counts and diversity.

Library preparation (for TCRbeta) was performed with unique molecular identifiers. TCRdb redid the calling of the PCR reads with MiXCR, one entry per CDR3 protein. There are some 840,000 distinct CDR3 sequences in the sample; roughly 15% occur only once, and approximately 5% lies in the top ten. On this clonotype: The target antigen is unknown.

V was clipped by 8 bases and J by 1 base, with 11 bases between them. CDR1 is SGHTA and CDR2 is FQGTGA in the germline V gene. The CDR3 loop spans 13 amino acids. V is TRBV7-3 and J is TRBJ1-1; D unclear. The clonotype comes from a male patient younger than 18 who had a stem cell transplant for acute lymphoblastic leukemia, so the T cells may come from the graft donor. Here the sequenced sample was PBMCs, mostly from graft donor cells, taken 360 days after TCRalphabeta/CD19-depleted stem cell transplant. The CDR3, as DNA: TGTGCCAGCGGCACTGATGGGAACACTGAAGCTTTCTTT. It is translated as CASGTDGNTEAFF. Full variable domain (missing parts from reference TRBV7-3 and TRBJ1-1): GAGVSQTPSNKVTEKGKYVELRCDPISGHTALYWYRQSLGQGPEFLIYFQGTGAADDSGLPNDRFFAVRPEGSVSTLKIQRTERGDSAVYLCASGTDGNTEAFFGQGTRLTVV.